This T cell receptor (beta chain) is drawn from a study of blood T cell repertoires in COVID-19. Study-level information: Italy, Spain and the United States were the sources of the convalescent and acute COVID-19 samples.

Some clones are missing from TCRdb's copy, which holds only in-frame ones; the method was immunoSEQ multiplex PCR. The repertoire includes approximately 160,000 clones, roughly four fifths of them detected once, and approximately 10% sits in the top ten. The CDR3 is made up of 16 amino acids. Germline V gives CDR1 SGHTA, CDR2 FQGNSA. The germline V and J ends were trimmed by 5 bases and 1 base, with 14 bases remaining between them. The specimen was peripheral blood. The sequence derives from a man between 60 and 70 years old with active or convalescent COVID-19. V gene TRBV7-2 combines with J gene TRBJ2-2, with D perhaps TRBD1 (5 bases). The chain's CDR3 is CASSPVGRVNTGELFF. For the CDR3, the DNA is TGTGCCAGCAGCCCGGTGGGCAGGGTGAACACCGGGGAGCTGTTTTTT. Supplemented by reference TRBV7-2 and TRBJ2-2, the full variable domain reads GAGVSQSPSNKVTEKGKDVELRCDPISGHTALYWYRQSLGQGLEFLIYFQGNSAPDKSGLPSDRFSAERTGGSVSTLTIQRTQQEDSAVYLCASSPVGRVNTGELFFGEGSRLTVL.